This T cell receptor beta chain was captured by sequencing in a study of cytomegalovirus exposure and HLA in healthy donors. Study results and limitations: Listed as cytomegalovirus-associated were approximately 160 TCR beta chains.

Concerning this clone itself: The antigen is not known.

Donors came from a validation cohort of over a hundred subjects, distinct from the first 666-subject cohort. CDR3 size: 17 residues. Germline CDR1 is SEHNR and CDR2 is FQNEAQ (reference sequence). V shed 3 bases and J 5 bases; nucleotides not matched to a gene: 10. Generated by immunoSEQ multiplex PCR, the TCRdb table keeps only in-frame clones and is missing some. The table shows about 120,000 clones, with around 87% occurring only once. Source material: PBMCs. The chain uses TRBV7-9 and TRBJ1-4, with 9 bases lining up with TRBD1. The sequence came from a woman under 30 in good health and CMV-seropositive. This chain's CDR3 is CASSFNTPGTGNEKLFF. The DNA for the CDR3 is TGTGCCAGCAGCTTCAACACTCCCGGGACAGGGAATGAAAAACTGTTTTTT.